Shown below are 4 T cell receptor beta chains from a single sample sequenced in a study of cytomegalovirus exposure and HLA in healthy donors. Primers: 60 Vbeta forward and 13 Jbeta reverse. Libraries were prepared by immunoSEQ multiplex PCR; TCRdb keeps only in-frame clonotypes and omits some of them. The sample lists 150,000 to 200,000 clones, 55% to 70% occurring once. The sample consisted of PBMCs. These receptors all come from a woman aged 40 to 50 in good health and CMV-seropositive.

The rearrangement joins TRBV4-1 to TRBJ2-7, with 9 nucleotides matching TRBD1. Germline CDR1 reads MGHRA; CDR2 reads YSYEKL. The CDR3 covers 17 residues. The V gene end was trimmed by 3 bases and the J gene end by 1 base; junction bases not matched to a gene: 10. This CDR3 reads CASSQEPGQGGSYEQYF. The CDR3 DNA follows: TGCGCCAGCAGCCAGGAACCGGGACAGGGCGGTTCCTACGAGCAGTACTTC.

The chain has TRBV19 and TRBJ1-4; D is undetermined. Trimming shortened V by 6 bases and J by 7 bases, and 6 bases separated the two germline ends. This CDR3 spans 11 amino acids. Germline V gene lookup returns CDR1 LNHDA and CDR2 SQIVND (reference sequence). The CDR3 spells CASRRGEKLFF. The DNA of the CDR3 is TGTGCCAGTAGGCGCGGTGAAAAACTGTTTTTT.

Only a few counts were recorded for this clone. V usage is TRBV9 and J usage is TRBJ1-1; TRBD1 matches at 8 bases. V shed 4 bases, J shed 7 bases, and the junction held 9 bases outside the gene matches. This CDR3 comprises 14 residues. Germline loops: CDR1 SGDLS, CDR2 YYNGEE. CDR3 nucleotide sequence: TGTGCCAGCAGCCCGGGACAGGAAACTATTGAAGCTTTCTTT. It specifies CASSPGQETIEAFF.

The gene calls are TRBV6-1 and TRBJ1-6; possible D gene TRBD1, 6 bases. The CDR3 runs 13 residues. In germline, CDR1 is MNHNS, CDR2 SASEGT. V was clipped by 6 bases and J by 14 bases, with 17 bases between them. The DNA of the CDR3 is TGTGCCAGCAGCGAGACCAGGGGTTCGGCCCTCCACTTT. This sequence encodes CASSETRGSALHF.